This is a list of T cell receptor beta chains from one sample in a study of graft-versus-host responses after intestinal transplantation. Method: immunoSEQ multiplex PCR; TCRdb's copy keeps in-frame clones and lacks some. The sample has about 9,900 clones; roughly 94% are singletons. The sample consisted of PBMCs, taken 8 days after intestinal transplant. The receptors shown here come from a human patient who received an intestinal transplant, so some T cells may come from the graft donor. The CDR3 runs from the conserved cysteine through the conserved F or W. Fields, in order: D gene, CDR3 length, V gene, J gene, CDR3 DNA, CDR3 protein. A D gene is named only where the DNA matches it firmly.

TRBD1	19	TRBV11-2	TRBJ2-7	TGTGCCAGCAGCTTGTGGGCAATTATAACCAGGGACAGGCCTTATGAGCAGTACTTC	CASSLWAIITRDRPYEQYF
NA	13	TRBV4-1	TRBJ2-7	TGCGCCAGCAGCCAAATATATGAGGACGAGCAGTACTTC	CASSQIYEDEQYF
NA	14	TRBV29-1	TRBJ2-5	TGCAGCGGATCCGGGACTCCAGATCAAGAGACCCAGTACTTC	CSGSGTPDQETQYF
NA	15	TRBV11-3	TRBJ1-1	TGTGCCAGCAGCCAATCCCGCGGGGGATCCACTGAAGCTTTCTTT	CASSQSRGGSTEAFF
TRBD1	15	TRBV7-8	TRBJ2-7	TGTGCCAGCAGCTCGACAGGGCCTAGGTCCTACGAGCAGTACTTC	CASSSTGPRSYEQYF
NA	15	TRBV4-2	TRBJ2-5	TGTGCCAGCAGCCATGCCTGGTCCGCCCAAGAGACCCAGTACTTC	CASSHAWSAQETQYF
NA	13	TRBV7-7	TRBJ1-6	TGTGCCAGCAGCTCGACAGAAAATTCACCCCTCCACTTT	CASSSTENSPLHF
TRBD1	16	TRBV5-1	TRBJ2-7	TGCGCCAGCAAAGCCTCCCTGGGACAGGGGTACTACGAGCAGTACTTC	CASKASLGQGYYEQYF
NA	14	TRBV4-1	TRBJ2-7	TGCGCCAGCAGCCAAGCCGCAGGGGGGTCCGAGCAGTACTTC	CASSQAAGGSEQYF
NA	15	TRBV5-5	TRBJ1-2	TGTGCCAGCAGCTTGGATTCGGGGCTGGACTATGGCTACACCTTC	CASSLDSGLDYGYTF